These 13 T cell receptor beta chains originate from one sample sequenced in a study of regulatory T cells in long-lasting Graves disease. In building TCR beta libraries, iRepertoire HTBI primers were used together with Arm-PCR of CDR3 regions. TCRdb re-derived calls from the multiplex PCR reads in MiXCR, one entry per CDR3 protein. The sample holds roughly 380,000 distinct CDR3 sequences; 16% are singletons and the top ten take about 27%. Sample time point: newly diagnosed GD, antithyroid drugs for less than 3 months. The TCR library was made from RNA extracted from PBMCs. These data were likewise used in another study, on T cells in Graves' hyperthyroidism and ophthalmopathy.

The specimen was peripheral blood mononuclear cells (PBMCs), collected at new diagnosis, from a patient treated with antithyroid drugs. The receptor set was obtained from a man in his forties with Graves disease.

In its sample, this clonotype was seen many times. The chain has TRBV20-1 and TRBJ1-5, with TRBD1 as a possible D gene (6 bases). The CDR3 is 13 amino acids. V lost 6 bases and J 7 bases, leaving 16 bases between the germline ends. Germline CDR1 DFQATT, CDR2 SNEGSKA (reference sequence). The CDR3 loop is CSATGRRWQPQHF. In nucleotides, the CDR3 is TGCAGTGCCACAGGGAGGCGATGGCAGCCCCAGCATTTT.

The rearrangement joins TRBV6-1 to TRBJ2-1; 7 bases are shared with TRBD1. Germline trimming cut 6 bases from V and 4 bases from J; bases unmatched to any gene: 9. This CDR3 spans 15 amino acids. CDR1 is MNHNS, CDR2 SASEGT, per germline. This CDR3 is CASRGTGERYNEQFF. CDR3 coding DNA: TGTGCCAGCAGAGGAACAGGGGAGAGGTACAATGAGCAGTTCTTC.

The chain recombines TRBV19 with TRBJ1-2; D may be TRBD1 (5 bases). This CDR3 has 14 residues. The germline gives CDR1 LNHDA, CDR2 SQIVND (reference sequence). V was cut by 2 bases and J by 3 bases, with 10 bases left in between. CDR3 coding DNA: TGTGCCAGTAGTATATCTGGACAAGACTATGGCTACACCTTC. It encodes CASSISGQDYGYTF.

This clonotype was seen ten or more times. The CDR3: CSARVVGELFF. Written as DNA, the CDR3 is TGCAGTGCTAGAGTTGTCGGGGAGCTGTTTTTT. The chain is built from TRBV20-1 and TRBJ2-2; D remains ambiguous. The CDR3 contains 11 residues. Trimming took off 1 base at V and 7 bases at J, with 4 bases between the two ends. Germline CDR1 reads DFQATT; CDR2 reads SNEGSKA (reference sequence).

The table lists this clonotype with many counts. This sequence joins TRBV28 and TRBJ2-1; D possibly corresponds to TRBD1 (6 bases). Germline assignment: CDR1 MDHEN and CDR2 SYDVKM. Between the trimmed V and J ends, which lost 5 bases and 10 bases, there was a span of 15 bases. The CDR3 covers 13 residues. The CDR3 loop reads CASSPDQDREQFF. DNA of the CDR3: TGTGCCAGCAGTCCCGACCAAGACAGGGAGCAGTTCTTC.

CDR3 nucleotides: TGCAGTGCTGGAATTGGGCGGGGGGGCCGTGGAGAGACCCAGTACTTC. Translating gives CSAGIGRGGRGETQYF. The chain recombines TRBV20-1 with TRBJ2-5, with 9 nucleotides matching TRBD2. The germline V gene encodes CDR1 DFQATT and CDR2 SNEGSKA (reference sequence). The CDR3 is made up of 16 amino acids. With V trimmed by 5 bases and J by 4 bases, 14 bases remained unmatched.

The chain couples TRBV6-1 to TRBJ1-5, with 7 bases aligning to TRBD1. Germline-derived CDR1 and CDR2 are MNHNS and SASEGT. The CDR3 is 15 amino acids. Trimming took 3 bases from V and 5 from J; bases not matched to a gene: 7. CDR3 in DNA: TGTGCCAGCAGTGACCTCGACAGGGTCGATCAGCCCCAGCATTTT. Translating it yields CASSDLDRVDQPQHF.

This clonotype was observed many times. This rearrangement joins TRBV24-1 to TRBJ2-2; 11 nucleotides line up with TRBD2. CDR3 length equals 19 residues. The V and J ends lost 0 bases and 3 bases, in that order; junction bases with no gene match: 8. Germline V CDR1 and CDR2: KGHDR, SFDVKD. The CDR3 nucleotides are TGTGCCACCAGTGATTTGCCGCTAGCGGGGGGCATTGACACCGGGGAGCTGTTTTTT. Translation gives CATSDLPLAGGIDTGELFF.

The rearrangement links TRBV15 to TRBJ2-7; D remains unclear. Germline V gives CDR1 LNHNV, CDR2 YYDKDF (reference sequence). V lost 0 bases and J 2 bases, leaving 8 bases between the germline ends. The CDR3 totals 14 residues. The CDR3 is CATSREFGAYEQYF. The CDR3 DNA reads as TGTGCCACCAGCAGAGAGTTCGGAGCCTACGAGCAGTACTTC.

This clonotype was detected ten times or more. The V and J genes are TRBV20-1 and TRBJ2-5; no clear D gene. Deletions cut 5 bases from V and 5 bases from J, with 9 bases between. There are 11 residues in the CDR3. Germline lookup yields CDR1 DFQATT and CDR2 SNEGSKA (reference sequence). CDR3 region: CSALGRETQYF. The CDR3 DNA reads TGCAGTGCTCTCGGGCGGGAGACCCAGTACTTC.

This clonotype was observed a handful of times. Mismatch with germline at one junction end may stem from a read error. The chain links TRBV20-1 to TRBJ2-1, with unresolved D. This CDR3 is 11 amino acids long. Looked up from germline, CDR1 is DFQATT and CDR2 is SNEGSKA (reference sequence). CDR3 residues: CSASWSLLRYF. CDR3 nucleotides: TGCAGTGCTAGTTGGTCTCTCCTGAGGTACTTC.

Many counts were recorded for this clonotype. The V gene is TRBV18, the J gene TRBJ2-1; TRBD1 is a possible D gene (5 bases). The CDR3 has 15 amino acids. Germline CDR1 and CDR2: KGHSH and LQKENI. Trimming removed 4 bases at V and 0 bases at J, with 10 bases between. Here the CDR3 DNA reads TGTGCCAGCTCACTAACGACAGACTCCTACAATGAGCAGTTCTTC. It yields the protein CASSLTTDSYNEQFF.

This clonotype was recorded many times. The chain employs TRBV20-1 and TRBJ2-3; possible D gene TRBD2, 5 bases. The V gene lost 5 bases and the J gene lost 1 base, with 13 bases spanning the gap. In germline, CDR1 is DFQATT, CDR2 SNEGSKA (reference sequence). The CDR3 runs 14 residues. The CDR3 reads CSASPRGGTDTQYF. In DNA form, the CDR3 reads TGCAGTGCTTCCCCCCGGGGTGGCACAGATACGCAGTATTTT.